The clone carrying this TCR beta chain was recorded at least ten times. Its antigen is currently unknown. The germline gives CDR1 MNHEY, CDR2 SVGEGT. After removal of 6 bases from V and 4 bases from J, the junction contained 11 bases not matched to a gene. This CDR3 contains 15 residues. Individually, cDNA molecules had unique molecular identifiers attached to them. TCRdb recomputed calls from the 5' RACE reads with MiXCR, one row per CDR3 protein. The sample has thousands of distinct CDR3 sequences, roughly 5% seen once. This sample was included in a study of early T cells in non-severe SARS-CoV-2 infection. Across the study: RNA in bulk from unsorted whole blood was sequenced, and chains were unpaired.

Study-level findings and limits: There was a bias toward anti-spike CD8 responses in VDJdb matching, which missed private and CD4 specificities.

This TCR came from an adult who was a healthcare worker with PCR-confirmed SARS-CoV-2 infection or an uninfected control (not recorded which). Source material: whole blood. The genes are TRBV6-2 or TRBV6-3 and TRBJ2-5; 7 nucleotides agree with TRBD2. The DNA for the CDR3 is TGTGCCAGCAGCCCTCGGGACCCGGGGGGAGAGACCCAGTACTTC. The encoded protein is CASSPRDPGGETQYF.